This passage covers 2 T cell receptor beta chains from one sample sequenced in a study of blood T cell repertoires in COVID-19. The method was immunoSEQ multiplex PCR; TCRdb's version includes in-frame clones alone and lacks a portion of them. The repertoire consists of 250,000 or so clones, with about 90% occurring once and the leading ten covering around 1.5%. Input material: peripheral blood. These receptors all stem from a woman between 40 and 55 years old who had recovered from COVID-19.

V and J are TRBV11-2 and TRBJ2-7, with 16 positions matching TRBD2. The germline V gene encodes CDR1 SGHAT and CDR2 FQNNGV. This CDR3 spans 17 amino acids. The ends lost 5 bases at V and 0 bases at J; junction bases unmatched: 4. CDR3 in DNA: TGTGCCAGCAGCCCGGGACTAGCGGGGGGGCTCTCCTACGAGCAGTACTTC. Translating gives CASSPGLAGGLSYEQYF.

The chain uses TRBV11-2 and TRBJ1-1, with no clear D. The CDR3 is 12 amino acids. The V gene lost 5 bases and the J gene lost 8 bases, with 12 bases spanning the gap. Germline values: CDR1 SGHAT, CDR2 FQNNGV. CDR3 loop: CASSLAAEEAFF. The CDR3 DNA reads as TGTGCCAGCAGCCTGGCGGCCGAAGAAGCTTTCTTT.